This T cell receptor beta chain was observed in a study of vaccination effects on CD4 cells after COVID-19. Notes on this clone: Its antigen is unknown.

The ends lost 2 bases at V and 7 bases at J; junction bases unmatched: 8. This CDR3 comprises 16 residues. Germline V gene sequence: CDR1 MNHEY, CDR2 SVGEGT. Prior to sequencing, the ViraFEST assay stimulated PBMC with viral peptide pools, which expanded the antigen-specific CD4+ T cells. Scientists isolated CD4+ T cells after a roughly nine-day culture period ended. Vaccinated participants had no history of SARS-CoV-2 infection and tested negative for nucleocapsid antibodies. A half-medium replacement with IL-2 medium was carried out on days 3 and 7. Repertoires were generated with immunoSEQ multiplex PCR, while TCRdb's copy carries only in-frame clones and drops some. The repertoire holds about 23,000 clones, with about 76% as singletons.

The genes are TRBV6-2 or TRBV6-3 and TRBJ2-2, with 9 bases matching TRBD1. This sequence originates from a human donor who received a COVID-19 vaccine. The sequenced sample was CD4+ T cells from PBMCs cultured with SARS-CoV-2 spike peptides, obtained before COVID-19 vaccination. The CDR3 coding sequence is TGTGCCAGCAGTTACAACAGGGGGCGCCCGGGCGGGGAGCTGTTTTTT. It yields the protein CASSYNRGRPGGELFF.